The rows below give T cell receptor beta chains drawn from one sample of a study of identifying expanded T cells in peripheral blood. The protocol was immunoSEQ multiplex PCR, while the TCRdb copy is restricted to in-frame clones and leaves out a portion. Here the sample spans around 91,000 clones, about 91% being singletons. The specimen was blood. These receptors were taken from a person between 18 and 69 years old in good health. CDR3s include the opening cysteine and the closing phenylalanine or tryptophan. The order of the fields is CDR3 length, V gene, clone size, D gene, J gene, CDR3 protein, CDR3 DNA. D genes are given only for firm matches. The size entry is marked missing in some rows and otherwise reads once, few, many or a size class.

15	TRBV27	once	TRBD2	TRBJ2-7	CASSEGTSGSYEQYF	TGTGCCAGCAGTGAAGGGACTAGCGGCTCCTACGAGCAGTACTTC
15	TRBV6-5	-	TRBD1	TRBJ1-6	CASSRQTGLNSPLHF	TGTGCCAGCAGTCGCCAGACAGGGCTTAATTCACCCCTCCACTTT
13	TRBV29-1	-	-	TRBJ1-3	CSVDSRSGNTIYF	TGCAGCGTCGACAGCCGCTCTGGAAACACCATATATTTT
17	TRBV2	-	TRBD2	TRBJ2-5	CASNGLAGAPGLETQYF	TGTGCCAGCAATGGACTAGCGGGAGCCCCGGGGTTGGAGACCCAGTACTTC
15	TRBV7-3	-	TRBD1	TRBJ2-3	CASSPGTGRTDTQYF	TGTGCCAGCAGCCCCGGGACAGGGCGGACAGATACGCAGTATTTT
16	TRBV6-5	-	-	TRBJ1-4	CASSYLATATNEKLFF	TGTGCCAGCAGTTACCTCGCGACCGCAACTAATGAAAAACTGTTTTTT
17	TRBV28	-	-	TRBJ1-6	CASSLPPNTDNNSPLHF	TGTGCCAGCAGTTTACCCCCTAATACAGATAATAATTCACCCCTCCACTTT
15	TRBV6-5	few	TRBD2	TRBJ2-1	CASGLTSGRYNEQFF	TGTGCCAGCGGCCTAACTAGCGGGAGGTACAATGAGCAGTTCTTC
16	TRBV7-2	-	TRBD2	TRBJ2-1	CASSSPGLGSYNEQFF	TGTGCCAGCAGCTCTCCGGGACTAGGTTCCTACAATGAGCAGTTCTTC
15	TRBV27	few	-	TRBJ1-1	CASSSGARGNTEAFF	TGTGCCAGCAGTTCCGGGGCCAGGGGGAACACTGAAGCTTTCTTT
16	TRBV6-4	-	TRBD2	TRBJ2-1	CASSAEGGGAGNEQFF	TGTGCCAGCAGTGCGGAAGGCGGGGGGGCTGGCAATGAGCAGTTCTTC
14	TRBV10-3	once	-	TRBJ2-7	CAISESGKFYEQYF	TGTGCCATCAGTGAGTCAGGAAAGTTTTACGAGCAGTACTTC
16	TRBV7-9	-	-	TRBJ2-1	CASSLSPWTVYNEQFF	TGTGCCAGCAGCCTATCCCCGTGGACAGTATACAATGAGCAGTTCTTC
15	TRBV28	-	-	TRBJ1-1	CASSLVLGKNTEAFF	TGTGCCAGCAGTTTAGTCCTTGGAAAGAACACTGAAGCTTTCTTT
16	TRBV4-2	-	-	TRBJ2-2	CASSQDFRGNTGEPFF	TGTGCCAGCAGCCAAGATTTTAGGGGGAACACCGGGGAGCCGTTTTTT
18	TRBV13	-	TRBD2	TRBJ2-5	CASSSLGTSGGVQETQYF	TGTGCCAGCAGCTCCCTTGGGACTAGCGGGGGGGTTCAAGAGACCCAGTACTTC
15	TRBV7-4	-	TRBD1	TRBJ2-7	CASSFGGQGFSEQYF	TGTGCCAGCAGCTTCGGGGGACAGGGTTTTTCCGAGCAGTACTTC
15	TRBV11-1	-	-	TRBJ2-1	CASSLVGLSYNEQFF	TGTGCCAGCAGCTTGGTCGGCCTCTCCTACAATGAGCAGTTCTTC
13	TRBV11-2	many	-	TRBJ2-2	CASSPSNTGELFF	TGTGCCAGCAGCCCGTCGAACACCGGGGAGCTGTTTTTT
16	TRBV27	-	-	TRBJ2-7	CASSLRETGIAYEQYF	TGTGCCAGCAGTTTACGGGAGACAGGGATAGCCTACGAGCAGTACTTC
15	TRBV7-3	-	TRBD1	TRBJ2-5	CASSLQGDSQETQYF	TGTGCCAGCAGCTTACAAGGGGACAGTCAAGAGACCCAGTACTTC
15	TRBV10-3	-	-	TRBJ1-2	CAISEDGDLYYGYTF	TGTGCCATCAGTGAGGACGGGGATCTTTACTATGGCTACACCTTC
16	TRBV2	-	TRBD2	TRBJ2-3	CATMLTSGRAPDTQYF	TGTGCCACAATGTTGACTAGCGGGAGGGCCCCGGATACGCAGTATTTT
13	TRBV10-2	few	-	TRBJ1-4	CASGGRETEKLFF	TGCGCCAGCGGAGGGAGGGAAACTGAAAAACTGTTTTTT
16	TRBV6-1	-	TRBD1	TRBJ2-3	CASSELPGQGRDTQYF	TGTGCCAGCAGTGAATTACCGGGACAGGGACGGGATACGCAGTATTTT
15	TRBV6-4	-	TRBD2	TRBJ2-1	CASSEGSGGANEQFF	TGTGCCAGCAGTGAAGGAAGCGGGGGGGCCAATGAGCAGTTCTTC
15	TRBV5-5	-	-	TRBJ2-1	CASSLSPGSLNEQFF	TGTGCCAGCAGCTTGTCCCCCGGGAGTCTGAATGAGCAGTTCTTC
11	TRBV2	-	-	TRBJ2-7	CASLGGLEQYF	TGTGCCTCCCTGGGCGGGCTCGAGCAGTACTTC
15	TRBV15	-	-	TRBJ2-7	CATSRELGPRYEQYF	TGTGCCACCAGCAGAGAACTGGGACCTCGCTACGAGCAGTACTTC
12	TRBV6-1	-	-	TRBJ1-5	CASKYSNQPQHF	TGTGCCAGCAAATATAGCAATCAGCCCCAGCATTTT
15	TRBV7-8	-	TRBD2	TRBJ2-7	CASSRGLGPPYEQYF	TGTGCCAGCAGCCGTGGACTAGGCCCCCCCTACGAGCAGTACTTC
12	TRBV5-1	once	TRBD1	TRBJ2-2	CASTRGPGELFF	TGCGCCAGCACCAGGGGGCCCGGGGAGCTGTTTTTT
14	TRBV6-5	once	TRBD1	TRBJ2-5	CASRPRTGQETQYF	TGTGCCAGCAGACCTAGGACAGGCCAAGAGACCCAGTACTTC
11	TRBV28	-	TRBD2	TRBJ2-3	CASSQGLPQYF	TGTGCCAGCAGCCAGGGACTACCCCAGTATTTT
18	TRBV9	-	-	TRBJ2-1	CASSVKIQGSSLPNEQFF	TGTGCCAGCAGCGTCAAGATACAGGGCTCCTCTCTTCCGAATGAGCAGTTCTTC
15	TRBV4-2	few	TRBD2	TRBJ2-3	CASSQEAGGPDTQYF	TGTGCCAGCAGCCAAGAAGCGGGGGGGCCAGATACGCAGTATTTT
17	TRBV5-6	-	TRBD1	TRBJ1-2	CASISWTGRGRTDGYTF	TGTGCCAGCATTTCGTGGACAGGGCGCGGCCGCACGGATGGCTACACCTTC